The 13 T cell receptor beta chains below all came from one sample that was sequenced in a study of T cell responses to AZD1222 COVID-19 vaccine. Libraries were prepared by immunoSEQ multiplex PCR; TCRdb keeps only in-frame clonotypes and omits some of them. The data show around 170,000 clones, with about 86% seen just once and around a tenth held by the top ten. This specimen was peripheral blood, taken 28 days after the second AZD1222 dose. Source of these receptors: an adult who received the AZD1222 COVID-19 vaccine.

The rearrangement uses TRBV30 and TRBJ1-1; D call uncertain. The CDR3 is made up of 12 amino acids. CDR1 GTSNPN and CDR2 SVGIG come from the germline V gene (reference sequence). V was cut by 1 base and J by 0 bases, with 3 bases left in between. CDR3 region: CAWSAVNTEAFF. DNA of the CDR3: TGTGCCTGGAGTGCGGTGAACACTGAAGCTTTCTTT.

There are a few counts of this clone. V gene TRBV29-1 combines with J gene TRBJ1-2; TRBD1 aligns across 11 bases. The CDR3 runs to 15 residues. From germline, CDR1 is SQVTM and CDR2 ANQGSEA. V trimming: 5 bases; J trimming: 4 bases; junction bases outside the gene matches: 9. CDR3 nucleotides: TGCAGCGTTTGCGGGACAGGGGGATCCCTCTATGGCTACACCTTC. It translates to CSVCGTGGSLYGYTF.

The rearrangement links TRBV19 to TRBJ1-5; D not resolved. V gave up 6 bases and J gave up 2 bases, with 11 bases separating them. Germline V gene lookup returns CDR1 LNHDA and CDR2 SQIVND (reference sequence). The CDR3 runs 14 residues. The CDR3 region has the DNA TGTGCCAGTAGCCCAAGCGCGGGCAATCAGCCCCAGCATTTT. It encodes CASSPSAGNQPQHF.

This chain uses TRBV5-1 with TRBJ1-1; D not resolved. The germline V and J ends were trimmed by 0 bases and 3 bases, with 12 bases remaining between them. The CDR3 spans 15 residues. CDR1 SGHRS and CDR2 YFSETQ come from the germline V gene. The CDR3 DNA reads TGCGCCAGCAGCTTGGCCCCCCGGCGGGACACTGAAGCTTTCTTT. Translated: CASSLAPRRDTEAFF.

The chain links TRBV7-2 to TRBJ2-7; 7 nucleotides agree with TRBD1. V was clipped by 2 bases and J by 4 bases; unmatched bases: 5. The CDR3 is made up of 14 amino acids. The germline V gene encodes CDR1 SGHTA and CDR2 FQGNSA. CDR3 amino acids: CASSLSPTGYEQYF. The CDR3 DNA reads as TGTGCCAGCAGCTTAAGCCCGACAGGGTACGAGCAGTACTTC.

In regard to this clone: This specimen includes other DNA sequences encoding the same CDR3. This chain uses TRBV30 with TRBJ1-3, with D perhaps matching TRBD1 (5 bases). V lost 5 bases and J 4 bases, leaving 9 bases between the germline ends. Germline assignment: CDR1 GTSNPN and CDR2 SVGIG (reference sequence). This CDR3 region has 12 residues. Written as DNA, the CDR3 is TGTGCCTGGGGGACGGGCGGAAACACCATATATTTT. Translated: CAWGTGGNTIYF.

V usage is TRBV30 and J usage is TRBJ1-2; 7 nucleotides line up with TRBD1. Trimming cost V 3 bases and J 4 bases; bases outside gene matches: 8. CDR1 and CDR2 from the germline V gene are GTSNPN and SVGIG (reference sequence). CDR3 size: 14 residues. The CDR3 DNA sequence: TGTGCCTGGAGGACAGGGCCCAATCTCTATGGCTACACCTTC. Translation gives CAWRTGPNLYGYTF.

In this sample, this clone turned up a few times. CDR3 nucleotide sequence: TGCAGCGTTGTCCCTGGGACAGGAGACTATGGCTACACCTTC. It yields the protein CSVVPGTGDYGYTF. The chain uses TRBV29-1 and TRBJ1-2; 8 nucleotides agree with TRBD1. V was clipped by 4 bases and J by 3 bases; unmatched bases: 7. Looked up from germline, CDR1 is SQVTM and CDR2 is ANQGSEA. The CDR3 has 14 residues.

The gene calls are TRBV2 and TRBJ2-7; D is unresolved. Germline CDR1 is SNHLY and CDR2 is FYNNEI. The germline V and J ends were trimmed by 8 bases and 3 bases, with 14 bases remaining between them. CDR3 length: 13 amino acids. The CDR3 protein is CASFLGSHYEQYF. DNA for the CDR3: TGTGCCAGCTTTTTAGGGTCTCACTACGAGCAGTACTTC.

The V and J genes are TRBV27 and TRBJ1-6; D is unresolved. CDR1 and CDR2 from the germline V gene are MNHEY and SMNVEV (reference sequence). The CDR3 has 14 residues. V was pared by 1 base and J by 5 bases, with 6 bases between. CDR3 loop: CASSLWQDNSPLHF. The DNA of the CDR3 is TGTGCCAGCAGTTTATGGCAGGATAATTCACCCCTCCACTTT.

V is TRBV20-1 and J is TRBJ1-1; D is unclear. Germline CDR1 reads DFQATT; CDR2 reads SNEGSKA (reference sequence). The V gene lost 3 bases and the J gene lost 1 base, with 9 bases spanning the gap. CDR3 length: 13 residues. The CDR3 reads CSASLGENTEAFF. Written as DNA, the CDR3 is TGCAGTGCTAGTCTGGGTGAGAACACTGAAGCTTTCTTT.

This rearrangement joins TRBV30 to TRBJ1-1; D unclear. CDR3 size: 14 residues. Germline assignment: CDR1 GTSNPN and CDR2 SVGIG (reference sequence). The V and J ends lost 0 bases and 0 bases respectively, with 8 bases between them. Written as DNA, the CDR3 is TGTGCCTGGAGTGTAAGCCAGCTGAACACTGAAGCTTTCTTT. Its protein product is CAWSVSQLNTEAFF.

The chain couples TRBV6-1 to TRBJ2-7; D may be TRBD2 (6 bases). Germline CDR1 MNHNS, CDR2 SASEGT. The V end lost 2 bases, the J end lost 3 bases, and 11 bases lay between the germline ends. This CDR3 has 14 amino acids. As DNA, the CDR3 is TGTGCCAGCAGTGAATTGGAGGGCTACTACGAGCAGTACTTC. This gives the protein CASSELEGYYEQYF.